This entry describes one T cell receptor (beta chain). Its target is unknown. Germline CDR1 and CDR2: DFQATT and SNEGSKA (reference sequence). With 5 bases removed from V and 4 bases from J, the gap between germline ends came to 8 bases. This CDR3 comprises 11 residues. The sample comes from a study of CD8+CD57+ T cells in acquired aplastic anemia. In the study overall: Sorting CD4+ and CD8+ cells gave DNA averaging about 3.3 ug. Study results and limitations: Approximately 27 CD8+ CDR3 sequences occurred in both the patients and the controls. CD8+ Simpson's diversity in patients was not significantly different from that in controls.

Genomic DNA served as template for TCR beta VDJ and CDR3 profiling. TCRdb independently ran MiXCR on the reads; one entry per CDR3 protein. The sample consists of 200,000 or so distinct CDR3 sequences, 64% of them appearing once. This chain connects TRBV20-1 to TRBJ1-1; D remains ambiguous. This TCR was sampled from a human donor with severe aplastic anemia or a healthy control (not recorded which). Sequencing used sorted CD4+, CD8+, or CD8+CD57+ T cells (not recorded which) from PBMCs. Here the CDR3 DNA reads TGCAGTGCTCCGGGGTCCACTGAAGCTTTCTTT. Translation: CSAPGSTEAFF.